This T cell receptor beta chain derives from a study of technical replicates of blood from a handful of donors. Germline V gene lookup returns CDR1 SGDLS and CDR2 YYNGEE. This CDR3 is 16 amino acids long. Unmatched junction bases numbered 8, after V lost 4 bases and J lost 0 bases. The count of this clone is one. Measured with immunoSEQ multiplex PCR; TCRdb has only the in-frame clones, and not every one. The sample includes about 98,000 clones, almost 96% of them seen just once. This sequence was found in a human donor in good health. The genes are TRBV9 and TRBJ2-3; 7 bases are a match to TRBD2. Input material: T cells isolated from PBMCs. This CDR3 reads CASSPRGETSTDTQYF. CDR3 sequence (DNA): TGTGCCAGCAGCCCACGGGGGGAGACTAGCACAGATACGCAGTATTTT. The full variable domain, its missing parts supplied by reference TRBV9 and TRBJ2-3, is DSGVTQTPKHLITATGQRVTLRCSPRSGDLSVYWYQQSLDQGLQFLIQYYNGEERAKGNILERFSAQQFPDLHSELNLSSLELGDSALYFCASSPRGETSTDTQYFGPGTRLTVL.